Listed here are 23 T cell receptor beta chains from one sample, sequenced in a study of early T cells in non-severe SARS-CoV-2 infection. Each CDR3 protein is one row after TCRdb ran MiXCR on the 5' RACE reads. Seen here are about 97,000 distinct CDR3 sequences, about 12% observed once, and the top ten hold about 5.7%. What was sequenced was whole blood. All receptors derive from an adult who was a healthcare worker with PCR-confirmed SARS-CoV-2 infection or an uninfected control (not recorded which).

The table lists this clonotype with a few counts. This chain joins TRBV18 and TRBJ2-3, with TRBD1 matching 8 bases. CDR1 is KGHSH, CDR2 LQKENI, per germline. This CDR3 is built from 15 residues. The V gene end was trimmed by 5 bases and the J gene end by 2 bases; junction bases not matched to a gene: 6. As DNA, the CDR3 is TGTGCCAGCTCAACACAGGGGGTCACCACAGATACGCAGTATTTT. This codes for CASSTQGVTTDTQYF.

The chain uses TRBV12-3 or TRBV12-4 and TRBJ2-7; 14 nucleotides match TRBD2. The junction had 4 bases not matched to a gene; V was cut back by 5 bases and J by 4 bases. The CDR3 is 15 amino acids. CDR3 residues: CASSPRTSGRYEQYF. The CDR3 DNA follows: TGTGCCAGCAGTCCCCGGACTAGCGGGAGGTACGAGCAGTACTTC.

This chain connects TRBV18 to TRBJ1-1; no firm D call. The V and J ends lost 2 bases and 1 base respectively, with 14 bases between them. The CDR3 contains 16 residues. Germline loops: CDR1 KGHSH, CDR2 LQKENI. In nucleotides, the CDR3 is TGTGCCAGCTCACCATCAAACAGACGGCAGAACACTGAAGCTTTCTTT. Amino acid sequence: CASSPSNRRQNTEAFF. Combining the CDR3 with reference TRBV18 and TRBJ1-1 gives the whole variable domain NAGVMQNPRHLVRRRGQEARLRCSPMKGHSHVYWYRQLPEEGLKFMVYLQKENIIDESGMPKERFSAEFPKEGPSILRIQQVVRGDSAAYFCASSPSNRRQNTEAFFGQGTRLTVV.

This clonotype turned up a few times. This sequence joins TRBV18 and TRBJ2-1, with 7 bases that match TRBD2. The germline V gene encodes CDR1 KGHSH and CDR2 LQKENI. The CDR3 has 16 residues. V lost 0 bases, J lost 2 bases, and 4 bases stayed unmatched. CDR3 sequence reads: CASSPPAGAPYNEQFF. The CDR3 DNA follows: TGTGCCAGCTCACCACCGGCGGGAGCCCCCTACAATGAGCAGTTCTTC.

The rearrangement links TRBV20-1 to TRBJ2-2; D unresolved. Between the trimmed V and J ends, which lost 3 bases and 8 bases, there was a span of 7 bases. This CDR3 is built from 11 residues. Germline V gene data show CDR1 as DFQATT and CDR2 as SNEGSKA (reference sequence). The CDR3 bases are TGCAGTGCTAGTCCCGGGGGGGAGCTGTTTTTT. Translating it yields CSASPGGELFF.

This clonotype turned up a few times. The CDR3 DNA reads TGCGCCAGCAGCTTAACCCTAGAGGGCTACGAGCAGTACTTC. Translation gives CASSLTLEGYEQYF. The rearrangement links TRBV5-1 to TRBJ2-7, with D maybe TRBD2 (5 bases). CDR1 SGHRS and CDR2 YFSETQ come from the germline V gene. The CDR3 extends over 14 amino acids. Trimming left V 2 bases short and J 3 bases short, with 12 bases between. The whole variable domain, remainder taken from reference TRBV5-1 and TRBJ2-7, is KAGVTQTPRYLIKTRGQQVTLSCSPISGHRSVSWYQQTPGQGLQFLFEYFSETQRNKGNFPGRFSGRQFSNSRSEMNVSTLELGDSALYLCASSLTLEGYEQYFGPGTRLTVT.

This clonotype was seen many times. The chain employs TRBV7-8 and TRBJ2-3; unclear D gene. The length of the CDR3 is 13 residues. Deletions cut 5 bases from V and 4 bases from J, with 10 bases between. In germline, CDR1 is SGHVS, CDR2 FQNEAQ. This CDR3 reads CASSALVSDTQYF. As DNA, the CDR3 is TGTGCCAGCAGCGCACTGGTCTCAGATACGCAGTATTTT.

This clonotype was counted between two and nine times. The chain combines TRBV11-2 with TRBJ2-5, with 9 nucleotides matching TRBD2. Trimming took 5 bases from V and 1 from J; bases not matched to a gene: 5. CDR1 and CDR2 from the germline V gene are SGHAT and FQNNGV. This CDR3 is built from 15 residues. The CDR3: CASSAATSGQETQYF. DNA of the CDR3: TGTGCCAGCAGCGCTGCGACTAGCGGCCAAGAGACCCAGTACTTC.

This sequence joins TRBV19 and TRBJ2-1, with 9 bases lining up with TRBD2. Germline values: CDR1 LNHDA, CDR2 SQIVND (reference sequence). With 3 bases clipped from V and 8 bases from J, the junction kept 5 bases outside the gene matches. The CDR3 loop spans 14 amino acids. For the CDR3, the DNA is TGTGCCAGTAGTATCCTTAGCGGGAGCTATGAGCAGTTCTTC. Translation: CASSILSGSYEQFF.

The V and J genes are TRBV27 and TRBJ1-5, with unresolved D. The CDR3 is made up of 14 amino acids. The V gene's germline CDR1 is MNHEY and CDR2 SMNVEV (reference sequence). The V end was cut by 8 bases, the J end by 2 bases, with 13 bases between. The CDR3 region is CASAPGKGNQPQHF. The CDR3 region has the DNA TGTGCCAGCGCACCGGGAAAGGGCAATCAGCCCCAGCATTTT.

This clonotype has a handful of counts. The chain carries TRBV28 and TRBJ2-7; D ambiguous. V was trimmed by 10 bases and J by 3 bases, leaving 10 bases between them. Germline CDR1 reads MDHEN; CDR2 reads SYDVKM. The CDR3 sequence is 11 residues long. The DNA of the CDR3 is TGTGCCACCCACAGAAACTACGAGCAGTACTTC. Protein: CATHRNYEQYF.

Many counts were recorded for this clonotype. The chain couples TRBV5-5 to TRBJ1-1, with 10 bases matching TRBD1. The V and J ends lost 4 bases and 5 bases, in that order; junction bases with no gene match: 5. The CDR3 is made up of 14 amino acids. CDR1 and CDR2 from the germline V gene are SGHKS and YYEKEE (reference sequence). The CDR3 bases are TGTGCCAGCAGCGCCGGGACAGGGGTAACTGAAGCTTTCTTT. Encoded protein: CASSAGTGVTEAFF.

Ten or more counts support this clonotype. This chain joins TRBV3-1 and TRBJ2-7, with TRBD2 matching 8 bases. Germline-derived CDR1 and CDR2 are LGHDT and YNNKEL (reference sequence). The CDR3 runs to 14 residues. V lost 1 base and J lost 4; bases outside the gene matches: 3. The CDR3 sequence: CASSQGTSGYEQYF. Written as DNA, the CDR3 is TGTGCCAGCAGCCAAGGCACTAGCGGATACGAGCAGTACTTC.

This clonotype was seen ten or more times. V and J are TRBV11-3 and TRBJ2-1, with TRBD1 matching over 8 bases. The CDR3 is made up of 14 amino acids. Germline CDR1 is SGHNT and CDR2 is YENEEA. J lost 5 bases, V lost 2 bases, and 2 bases had no gene match. The DNA for the CDR3 is TGTGCCAGCAGCTTACAGGGGGCCCACAATGAGCAGTTCTTC. Translating it yields CASSLQGAHNEQFF.

This clonotype was recorded a few times. J is TRBJ2-1 and V is TRBV9; D remains unclear. The germline V and J ends were trimmed by 0 bases and 7 bases, with 11 bases remaining between them. This CDR3 region has 14 residues. The germline V gene has CDR1 SGDLS and CDR2 YYNGEE. The CDR3 is CASSVDPSRNEQFF. The DNA of the CDR3 is TGTGCCAGCAGCGTAGACCCTTCCAGAAATGAGCAGTTCTTC.

This rearrangement joins TRBV7-2 to TRBJ2-7; 8 bases map to TRBD2. The CDR3 is made up of 14 amino acids. The V and J ends lost 1 base and 3 bases, in that order; junction bases with no gene match: 2. CDR1 is SGHTA, CDR2 FQGNSA, per germline. CDR3 sequence reads: CASSLDLAGYEQYF. The CDR3 DNA follows: TGTGCCAGCAGCTTAGATCTAGCGGGCTACGAGCAGTACTTC.

This clonotype was observed a handful of times. The chain joins TRBV6-5 to TRBJ1-1; TRBD1 might be the D (6 bases). Germline-derived CDR1 and CDR2 are MNHEY and SVGAGI. V gave up 0 bases and J gave up 10 bases, with 12 bases separating them. The CDR3 sequence is 13 residues long. The CDR3, as DNA: TGTGCCAGCAGTTACTCGCAGGGGCCGGGAGCTTTCTTT. This gives the protein CASSYSQGPGAFF.

There are a few counts of this clonotype. The chain links TRBV2 to TRBJ1-3; D ambiguous. V was pared by 10 bases and J by 3 bases, with 10 bases between. From germline, CDR1 is SNHLY and CDR2 FYNNEI. The CDR3 is 12 residues long. CDR3 coding DNA: TGTGCCACCGCGGATGATGGAAACACCATATATTTT. Residues: CATADDGNTIYF.

This rearrangement joins TRBV6-1 to TRBJ2-2; D unclear. Germline CDR1 is MNHNS and CDR2 is SASEGT. V dropped 5 bases and J dropped 11 bases, with 15 bases sitting between them. The CDR3 length is 13 residues. CDR3 DNA: TGTGCCAGCAGTTTAACATCCACGAGCGAGCTGTTTTTT. Translated, it gives CASSLTSTSELFF.

This clonotype was seen at least ten times. The chain recombines TRBV18 with TRBJ2-5; 11 bases align to TRBD2. J lost 2 bases, V lost 5 bases, and 7 bases had no gene match. The germline V gene encodes CDR1 KGHSH and CDR2 LQKENI. The CDR3 spans 16 residues. The CDR3 reads CASSRTSGLSQETQYF. The CDR3 nucleotides are TGTGCCAGCTCAAGGACTAGCGGGCTATCTCAAGAGACCCAGTACTTC.

The chain has TRBV29-1 and TRBJ2-2; the D is unclear. This CDR3 region has 13 residues. Germline V gene lookup returns CDR1 SQVTM and CDR2 ANQGSEA. Trimming cost V 3 bases and J 1 base, with 6 bases left between them. For the CDR3, the DNA is TGCAGCGTTGAGTTAGAGAACACCGGGGAGCTGTTTTTT. It yields the protein CSVELENTGELFF.

This sequence joins TRBV28 and TRBJ2-7, with a weak D call TRBD1 (6 bases). This CDR3 spans 15 amino acids. Per the germline V gene, CDR1 is MDHEN and CDR2 is SYDVKM. Trimming removed 4 bases from V and 2 bases from J, with 15 bases in between. CDR3 loop: CASSWAPRGPYEQYF. In nucleotides, the CDR3 is TGTGCCAGCAGTTGGGCCCCCAGGGGACCCTACGAGCAGTACTTC.

The CDR3 DNA reads as TGTGCCAGTAAGCGGGGGAATGAGCAGTTCTTC. Translated, it gives CASKRGNEQFF. The chain combines TRBV19 with TRBJ2-1; 8 positions agree with TRBD2. Losses at the gene ends were 7 bases for V and 7 bases for J; bases not matched to a gene: 0. This CDR3 contains 11 residues. CDR1 is LNHDA and CDR2 is SQIVND in the germline V gene (reference sequence).